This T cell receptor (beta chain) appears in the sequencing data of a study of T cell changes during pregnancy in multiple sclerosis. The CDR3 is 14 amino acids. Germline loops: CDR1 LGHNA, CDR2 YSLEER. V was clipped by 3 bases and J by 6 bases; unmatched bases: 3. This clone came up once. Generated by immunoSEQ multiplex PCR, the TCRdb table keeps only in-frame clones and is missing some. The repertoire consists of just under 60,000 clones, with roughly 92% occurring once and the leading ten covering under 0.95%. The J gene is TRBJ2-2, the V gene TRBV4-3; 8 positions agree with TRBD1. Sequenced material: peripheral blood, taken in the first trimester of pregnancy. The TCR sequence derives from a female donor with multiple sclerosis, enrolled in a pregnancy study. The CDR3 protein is CASSQTGVAGELFF. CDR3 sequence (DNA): TGCGCCAGCAGCCAGACAGGGGTGGCCGGGGAGCTGTTTTTT.